Each of the 3 T cell receptor beta chains below was sequenced from the same sample in a study of T cell changes during pregnancy in multiple sclerosis. Some clones are missing from TCRdb's copy, which holds only in-frame ones; the method was immunoSEQ multiplex PCR. The data contain around 99,000 clones, 85% to 95% of them seen just once; the ten biggest clones take up roughly 0.82%. Sample: peripheral blood, taken in the third trimester of pregnancy. These receptors came from a female donor in good health, enrolled as a control in a pregnancy study.

The chain links TRBV30 to TRBJ1-2; 8 positions match TRBD1. The CDR3 has 14 amino acids. Germline V gene lookup returns CDR1 GTSNPN and CDR2 SVGIG (reference sequence). V lost 2 bases and J lost 7; bases outside the gene matches: 9. The DNA for the CDR3 is TGTGCCTGGAGTCCCATGACAGGGGTAGGTGGCTACACCTTC. This codes for CAWSPMTGVGGYTF.

V usage is TRBV7-9 and J usage is TRBJ1-2; no definite D call. Per germline, CDR1 SEHNR and CDR2 FQNEAQ (reference sequence). V was clipped by 7 bases and J by 6 bases, with 15 bases between them. The CDR3 is made up of 13 amino acids. In DNA form, the CDR3 reads TGTGCCAGCACCGAGGAGACGCTTGATGGCTACACCTTC. This sequence encodes CASTEETLDGYTF. Using reference TRBV7-9 and TRBJ1-2 for the parts outside the CDR3, the full variable domain is DTGVSQNPRHKITKRGQNVTFRCDPISEHNRLYWYRQTLGQGPEFLTYFQNEAQLEKSRLLSDRFSAERPKGSFSTLEIQRTEQGDSAMYLCASTEETLDGYTFGSGTRLTVV.

J is TRBJ2-1 and V is TRBV10-3; 9 nucleotides align to TRBD2. CDR1 is ENHRY, CDR2 SYGVKD, per germline. CDR3 length equals 17 residues. V shed 2 bases, J shed 5 bases, and the junction held 10 bases outside the gene matches. DNA for the CDR3: TGTGCCATCAGTGAGATGTCTAGCGGGGCCGGGGACAATGAGCAGTTCTTC. Protein: CAISEMSSGAGDNEQFF.